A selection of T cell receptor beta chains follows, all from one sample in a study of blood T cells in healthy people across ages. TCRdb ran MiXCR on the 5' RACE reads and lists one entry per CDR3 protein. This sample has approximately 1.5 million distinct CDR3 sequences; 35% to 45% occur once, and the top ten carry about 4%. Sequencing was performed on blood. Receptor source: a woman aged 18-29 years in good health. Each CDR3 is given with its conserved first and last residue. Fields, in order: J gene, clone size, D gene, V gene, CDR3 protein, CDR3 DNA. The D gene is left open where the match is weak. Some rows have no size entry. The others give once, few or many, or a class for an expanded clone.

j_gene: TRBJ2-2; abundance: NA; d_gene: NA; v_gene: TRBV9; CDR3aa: CASSGALDRELFF; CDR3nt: TGTGCCAGCAGCGGAGCGCTGGACCGGGAGCTGTTTTTT
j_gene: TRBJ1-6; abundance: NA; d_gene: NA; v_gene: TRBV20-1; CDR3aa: CSARDTLNSPLHF; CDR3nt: TGCAGTGCTAGGGACACCCTTAATTCACCCCTCCACTTT
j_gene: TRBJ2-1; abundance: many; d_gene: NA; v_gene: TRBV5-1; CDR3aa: CASSLQGNQFF; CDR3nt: TGCGCCAGCAGCTTGCAGGGGAATCAGTTCTTC
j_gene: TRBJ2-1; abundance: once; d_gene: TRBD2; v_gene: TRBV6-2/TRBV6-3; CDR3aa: CASSYPPRLAGTSYNEQFF; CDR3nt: TGTGCCAGCAGTTACCCTCCCAGACTAGCGGGGACGTCCTACAATGAGCAGTTCTTC
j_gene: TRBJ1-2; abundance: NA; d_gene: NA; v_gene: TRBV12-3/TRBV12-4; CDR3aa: CASSLDMLVYGYTF; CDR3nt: TGTGCCAGCAGTTTAGACATGTTGGTCTATGGCTACACCTTC
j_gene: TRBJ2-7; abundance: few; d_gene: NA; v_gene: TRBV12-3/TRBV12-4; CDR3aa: CASSYMTGQYNEQYF; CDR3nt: TGTGCCAGCAGTTATATGACAGGTCAATACAATGAGCAGTACTTC
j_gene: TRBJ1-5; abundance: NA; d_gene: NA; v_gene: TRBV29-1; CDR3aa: CSVAAGAGQPQHF; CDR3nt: TGCAGCGTTGCGGCGGGGGCCGGTCAGCCCCAGCATTTT
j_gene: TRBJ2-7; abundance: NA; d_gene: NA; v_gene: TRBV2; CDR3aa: CASSVKPAHEQYF; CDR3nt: TGTGCCAGCAGTGTTAAACCAGCCCACGAGCAGTACTTC
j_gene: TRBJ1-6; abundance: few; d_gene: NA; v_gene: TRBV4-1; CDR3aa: CASSQAEGNGSPLHF; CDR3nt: TGCGCCAGCAGCCAAGCGGAAGGGAATGGCTCACCCCTCCACTTT
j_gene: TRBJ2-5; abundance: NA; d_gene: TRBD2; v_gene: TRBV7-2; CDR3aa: CASSATSGGYQETQYF; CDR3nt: TGTGCCAGCAGCGCGACTAGCGGGGGGTACCAAGAGACCCAGTACTTC
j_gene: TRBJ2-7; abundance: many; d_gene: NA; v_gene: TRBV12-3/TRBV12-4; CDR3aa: CASMGGGYEQYF; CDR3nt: TGTGCCAGCATGGGGGGAGGCTACGAGCAGTACTTC
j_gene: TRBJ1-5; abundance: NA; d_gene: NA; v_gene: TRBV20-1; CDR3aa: CSARDVSGGQPQHF; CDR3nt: TGCAGTGCTAGAGATGTGTCGGGGGGTCAGCCCCAGCATTTT
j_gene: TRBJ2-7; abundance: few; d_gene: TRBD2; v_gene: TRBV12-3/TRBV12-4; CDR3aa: CASSRTSGRSYNEQYF; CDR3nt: TGTGCCAGCAGCCGAACTAGCGGGAGATCCTACAATGAGCAGTACTTC
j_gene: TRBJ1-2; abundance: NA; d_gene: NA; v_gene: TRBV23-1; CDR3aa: CASRHRENYGYTF; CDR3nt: TGCGCCAGCAGGCACCGGGAAAACTATGGCTACACCTTC
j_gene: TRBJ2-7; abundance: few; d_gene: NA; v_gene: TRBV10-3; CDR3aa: CAISDAATRLSYEQYF; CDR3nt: TGTGCCATCAGTGATGCCGCGACACGGCTTTCCTACGAGCAGTACTTC
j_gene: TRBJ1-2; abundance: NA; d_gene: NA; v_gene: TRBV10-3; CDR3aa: CAISESTGRGYTF; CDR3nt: TGTGCCATCAGTGAGTCGACCGGACGCGGCTACACCTTC
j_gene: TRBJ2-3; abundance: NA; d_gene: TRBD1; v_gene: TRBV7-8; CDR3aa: CASRATGQGGDTQYF; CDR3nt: TGTGCCAGCAGAGCGACCGGACAGGGTGGGGATACGCAGTATTTT
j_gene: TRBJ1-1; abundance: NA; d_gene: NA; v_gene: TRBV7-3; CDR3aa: CASSLNRVGKAFF; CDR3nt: TGTGCCAGCAGCTTAAATAGAGTCGGAAAAGCTTTCTTT
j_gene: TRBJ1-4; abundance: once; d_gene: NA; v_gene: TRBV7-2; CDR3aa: CASSLVGLRTNEKLFF; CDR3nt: TGTGCCAGCAGCTTAGTGGGTCTACGGACCAATGAAAAACTGTTTTTT
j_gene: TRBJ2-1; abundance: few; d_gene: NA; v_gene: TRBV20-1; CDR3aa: CSAREGVRVQFF; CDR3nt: TGCAGTGCTAGAGAGGGTGTGAGGGTGCAGTTCTTC
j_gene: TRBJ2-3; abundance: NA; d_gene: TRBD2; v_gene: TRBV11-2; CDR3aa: CASSFRRGGRLAGAVGTDTQYF; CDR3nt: TGTGCCAGCAGCTTTCGACGCGGAGGGAGACTAGCGGGAGCGGTTGGCACAGATACGCAGTATTTT
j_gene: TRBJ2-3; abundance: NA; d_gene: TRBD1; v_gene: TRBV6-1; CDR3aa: CASPGTGVTDTQYF; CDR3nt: TGTGCCAGCCCCGGGACAGGAGTCACAGATACGCAGTATTTT
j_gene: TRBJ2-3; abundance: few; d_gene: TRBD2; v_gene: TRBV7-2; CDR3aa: CASSYSGRIDTQYF; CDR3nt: TGTGCCAGCAGCTATAGCGGGAGAATAGATACGCAGTATTTT
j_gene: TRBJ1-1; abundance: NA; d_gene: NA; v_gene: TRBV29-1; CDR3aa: CSVERYNTEAFF; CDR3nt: TGCAGCGTTGAGCGGTACAACACTGAAGCTTTCTTT
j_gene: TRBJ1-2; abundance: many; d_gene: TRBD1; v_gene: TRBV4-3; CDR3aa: CASSPVGQTNYGYTF; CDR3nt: TGCGCCAGCAGCCCCGTGGGACAGACTAACTATGGCTACACCTTC
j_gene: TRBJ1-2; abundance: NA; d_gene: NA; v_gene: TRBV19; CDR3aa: CASSAPGPLYGYTF; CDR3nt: TGTGCCAGTAGTGCTCCGGGCCCCCTCTATGGCTACACCTTC
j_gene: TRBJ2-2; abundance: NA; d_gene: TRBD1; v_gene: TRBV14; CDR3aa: CASSQGGTANTGELFF; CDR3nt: TGTGCCAGCAGCCAAGGTGGGACAGCGAACACCGGGGAGCTGTTTTTT
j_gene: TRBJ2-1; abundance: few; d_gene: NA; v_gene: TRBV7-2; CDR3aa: CAIPRAGSYNEQFF; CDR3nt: TGTGCCATACCCAGAGCGGGCTCCTACAATGAGCAGTTCTTC
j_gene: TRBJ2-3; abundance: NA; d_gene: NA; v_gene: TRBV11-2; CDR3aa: CASGYLGGRVADTQYF; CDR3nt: TGTGCCAGCGGCTACTTAGGGGGGAGGGTGGCAGATACGCAGTATTTT
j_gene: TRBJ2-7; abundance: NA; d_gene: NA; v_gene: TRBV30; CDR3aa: CAWTLGDSYEQYF; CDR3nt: TGTGCCTGGACCCTAGGAGACAGCTACGAGCAGTACTTC
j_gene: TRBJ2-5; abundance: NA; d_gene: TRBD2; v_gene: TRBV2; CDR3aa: CASSATGLAGETQYF; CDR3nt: TGTGCCAGCAGTGCAACTGGACTAGCCGGGGAGACCCAGTACTTC